The 20 T cell receptor beta chains in this list originate from one sample, sequenced in a study of T cell responses to AZD1222 COVID-19 vaccine. Generated by immunoSEQ multiplex PCR, the TCRdb table keeps only in-frame clones and is missing some. The sample has some 150,000 clones, around 89% seen once. Specimen: peripheral blood, collected on day 0 of AZD1222 vaccination. The source is an adult in good health.

This rearrangement joins TRBV7-2 to TRBJ1-2, with 11 bases identical to TRBD1. Germline V gives CDR1 SGHTA, CDR2 FQGNSA. The V segment lost 1 base and the J segment 4 bases; nucleotides outside the gene matches: 11. The CDR3 is 18 residues long. The CDR3 sequence is CASSLGGQGARGSYGYTF. The CDR3 DNA reads as TGTGCCAGCAGCTTAGGTGGACAGGGGGCTAGAGGGAGCTATGGCTACACCTTC.

This sequence joins TRBV7-2 and TRBJ2-1; either TRBD1 or TRBD2 may fit D (5 bases each). V lost 3 bases and J 7 bases, leaving 13 bases between the germline ends. The CDR3 covers 14 residues. CDR1 SGHTA and CDR2 FQGNSA come from the germline V gene. CDR3 sequence: CASSFSRDGNEQFF. In DNA form, the CDR3 reads TGTGCCAGCAGCTTTTCTCGGGACGGTAATGAGCAGTTCTTC.

V and J are TRBV30 and TRBJ1-4; 9 bases map to TRBD1. The V and J ends lost 7 bases and 5 bases, in that order; junction bases with no gene match: 5. Germline lookup yields CDR1 GTSNPN and CDR2 SVGIG (reference sequence). The CDR3 runs to 13 residues. The CDR3 reads CAFNDRGNEKLFF. The DNA of the CDR3 is TGTGCCTTCAATGACAGGGGGAATGAAAAACTGTTTTTT.

This sequence joins TRBV7-2 and TRBJ2-7; D not resolved. The CDR3 contains 14 residues. Germline V gives CDR1 SGHTA, CDR2 FQGNSA. Trimming left V 1 base short and J 1 base short, with 8 bases between. The DNA of the CDR3 is TGTGCCAGCAGCTTAGTCGCCTTATCCTACGAGCAGTACTTC. Translation gives CASSLVALSYEQYF.

This clone has just a few counts. This CDR3 reads CASSYSIDSLTDTQYF. In nucleotides, the CDR3 is TGTGCCAGCAGTTACTCTATTGACAGCTTAACAGATACGCAGTATTTT. The V gene is TRBV6-2 or TRBV6-3, the J gene TRBJ2-3; D is perhaps TRBD1 (5 bases). Per germline, CDR1 MNHEY and CDR2 SVGEGT. V was shortened by 0 bases and J by 3 bases, with 13 bases between the two germline ends. This CDR3 region has 16 residues.

V is TRBV3-1 (or the pseudogene TRBV3-2) and J is TRBJ1-5; D is unclear. V lost 0 bases and J lost 10, with 10 bases in between. The CDR3 spans 13 residues. The V gene's germline CDR1 is LGHDT and CDR2 YNNKEL (reference sequence). CDR3 loop: CASSQDLLGPQHF. In DNA form, the CDR3 reads TGTGCCAGCAGCCAAGATCTCCTCGGACCCCAGCATTTT.

V and J are TRBV5-1 and TRBJ2-1; 9 bases fit TRBD1. Trimming removed 4 bases from V and 2 bases from J; junction bases left unmatched: 4. Germline-derived CDR1 and CDR2 are SGHRS and YFSETQ. The CDR3 runs 15 residues. The CDR3 DNA reads as TGCGCCAGCAGCAGAGGACAGGGGACCTACAATGAGCAGTTCTTC. This codes for CASSRGQGTYNEQFF.

This chain links TRBV11-2 with TRBJ2-5; D is possibly TRBD1 (6 bases). Per germline, CDR1 SGHAT and CDR2 FQNNGV. This CDR3 region has 17 residues. Between the trimmed V and J ends, which lost 2 bases and 5 bases, there was a span of 21 bases. This CDR3 is CASSLRRTERNRETQYF. The CDR3 DNA is TGTGCCAGCAGCTTAAGAAGGACAGAAAGGAATCGGGAGACCCAGTACTTC.

Here the CDR3 reads CASSAPGGNTIYF. CDR3 sequence (DNA): TGTGCCAGCAGCGCGCCAGGGGGGAACACCATATATTTT. The chain has TRBV7-2 and TRBJ1-3; 7 nucleotides match TRBD1. Germline lookup yields CDR1 SGHTA and CDR2 FQGNSA. The CDR3 has 13 residues. V was pared by 5 bases and J by 7 bases, with 5 bases of the junction left unmatched.

The V gene is TRBV19, the J gene TRBJ2-5; 9 nucleotides line up with TRBD2. CDR3 length: 15 residues. The V and J ends lost 3 bases and 3 bases, in that order; junction bases with no gene match: 5. Germline CDR1 is LNHDA and CDR2 is SQIVND (reference sequence). The CDR3 protein is CASSIGGLAEETQYF. In DNA, the CDR3 is TGTGCCAGTAGTATCGGGGGACTAGCCGAAGAGACCCAGTACTTC.

Concerning this clone: Other DNA sequences in the sample encode the same CDR3. The V gene is TRBV2, the J gene TRBJ1-2; possible D gene TRBD1, 5 bases. V was pared by 3 bases and J by 5 bases, with 10 bases between. The germline gives CDR1 SNHLY, CDR2 FYNNEI. CDR3 size: 13 residues. CDR3 nucleotides: TGTGCCAGCAGTGAGGGACGGGGATATGGCTACACCTTC. This codes for CASSEGRGYGYTF.

The chain combines TRBV29-1 with TRBJ2-1; weak D call: TRBD2 (6 bases). Deletions cut 5 bases from V and 9 bases from J, with 11 bases between. The CDR3 loop spans 11 amino acids. Germline CDR1 and CDR2: SQVTM and ANQGSEA. The CDR3 coding sequence is TGCAGCGTTTCCGGGAGTGGTGAGCAGTTCTTC. As protein: CSVSGSGEQFF.

The CDR3 is CAINDVSGGVYGYTF. CDR3 DNA: TGTGCCATCAACGACGTGTCCGGGGGCGTCTATGGCTACACCTTC. J is TRBJ1-2 and V is TRBV10-3; possible D gene TRBD1, 6 bases. The CDR3 length is 15 residues. V lost 7 bases and J lost 4, with 19 bases in between. Germline V CDR1 and CDR2: ENHRY, SYGVKD.

The CDR3: CASSPMTGQETQYF. The CDR3, as DNA: TGTGCCAGCAGCCCCATGACAGGGCAGGAGACCCAGTACTTC. The chain is built from TRBV11-3 and TRBJ2-5, with 7 nucleotides matching TRBD1. The CDR3 sequence is 14 residues long. V shed 5 bases, J shed 5 bases, and the junction held 8 bases outside the gene matches. The germline gives CDR1 SGHNT, CDR2 YENEEA.

This clone has only one observation. The gene calls are TRBV30 and TRBJ1-6; D call uncertain. Trimming shortened V by 1 base and J by 0 bases, and 7 bases separated the two germline ends. CDR3 length equals 15 residues. In germline, CDR1 is GTSNPN, CDR2 SVGIG (reference sequence). The CDR3 protein is CAWSGWSSYNSPLHF. The CDR3 nucleotides read TGTGCCTGGAGTGGCTGGAGCTCCTATAATTCACCCCTCCACTTT.

This chain uses TRBV5-1 with TRBJ2-7; 8 bases match TRBD2. The trim removed 1 base at V and 2 bases at J, leaving 5 bases unmatched. Per germline, CDR1 SGHRS and CDR2 YFSETQ. The CDR3 sequence is 15 residues long. The CDR3 sequence: CASSLLSGTTYEQYF. The DNA for the CDR3 is TGCGCCAGCAGCTTGCTTAGCGGGACCACCTACGAGCAGTACTTC.

The J gene is TRBJ1-4, the V gene TRBV19; D remains ambiguous. Trimming pared 5 bases from V and 4 bases from J, leaving 5 bases between. CDR1 LNHDA and CDR2 SQIVND come from the germline V gene (reference sequence). CDR3 length equals 12 residues. In nucleotides, the CDR3 is TGTGCCAGTAGTGGCGGTAATGAAAAACTGTTTTTT. Its translation: CASSGGNEKLFF.

A single count supports this clone. The V call is TRBV18, the J call TRBJ2-1; D might be TRBD1 or TRBD2, each matching 5 bases. Deletions cut 1 base from V and 5 bases from J, with 9 bases between. Germline CDR1 KGHSH, CDR2 LQKENI. CDR3 length equals 14 residues. DNA of the CDR3: TGTGCCAGCTCACCACAGTCGGGGCACAATGAGCAGTTCTTC. This codes for CASSPQSGHNEQFF.

The chain couples TRBV10-2 to TRBJ2-7; D call uncertain. CDR1 and CDR2 (germline): WSHSY, SAAADI. This CDR3 region has 12 residues. V was shortened by 11 bases and J by 2 bases, with 13 bases between the two germline ends. CDR3: CAAGPFAYEQYF. CDR3 nucleotide sequence: TGCGCCGCCGGGCCCTTTGCCTACGAGCAGTACTTC.

The rearrangement uses TRBV5-1 and TRBJ2-7; D gene uncertain. The CDR3 contains 12 residues. Trimming took off 0 bases at V and 5 bases at J, with 6 bases between the two ends. Germline V lookup: CDR1 SGHRS, CDR2 YFSETQ. The CDR3 region is CASSLATHEQYF. The CDR3 DNA sequence: TGCGCCAGCAGCTTGGCCACCCACGAGCAGTACTTC.